A single sample is the source of the 27 T cell receptor beta chains below, sequenced in a study of T cell changes during pregnancy in multiple sclerosis. Method: immunoSEQ multiplex PCR; TCRdb's copy keeps in-frame clones and lacks some. The table has around 25,000 clones, under 95% seen once. This material consisted of CD8+ T cells from peripheral blood mononuclear cells, taken in the third trimester of pregnancy. The receptors derive from a female donor in good health, enrolled as a control in a pregnancy study.

This chain uses TRBV5-5 with TRBJ1-2; 9 bases fit TRBD1. CDR3 length: 17 residues. The V gene's germline CDR1 is SGHKS and CDR2 YYEKEE (reference sequence). After removal of 1 base from V and 2 bases from J, the junction contained 9 bases not matched to a gene. Here the CDR3 DNA reads TGTGCCAGCAGCTTGTGGGGGGGACAGGGAGTCAACTATGGCTACACCTTC. It is translated as CASSLWGGQGVNYGYTF.

This chain links TRBV5-4 with TRBJ1-1; D might be TRBD1 (6 bases). The CDR3 runs to 16 residues. Trimming pared 0 bases from V and 1 base from J, leaving 13 bases between. Germline CDR1 SGHNT, CDR2 YYREEE (reference sequence). The CDR3 region has the DNA TGTGCCAGCAGCTTGGCCCCAGGGGTCCAGAACACTGAAGCTTTCTTT. This gives the protein CASSLAPGVQNTEAFF.

A few counts support this clone. The chain recombines TRBV6-1 with TRBJ1-5; possible D gene TRBD1, 5 bases. This CDR3 spans 17 amino acids. CDR1 and CDR2 from the germline V gene are MNHNS and SASEGT. Trimming took 0 bases from V and 5 from J, leaving 17 bases between them. The CDR3 DNA follows: TGTGCCAGCAGTGAAGCGCTCGAGGGGACGGGGGATCAGCCCCAGCATTTT. It translates to CASSEALEGTGDQPQHF.

The chain has TRBV7-9 and TRBJ1-2, with TRBD1 matching 7 bases. The germline V gene has CDR1 SEHNR and CDR2 FQNEAQ (reference sequence). The length of the CDR3 is 17 residues. J gave up 0 bases and V 5 bases, and 12 bases lay outside the gene matches. For the CDR3, the DNA is TGTGCCAGCAGCCCAACGACAGGGCCCTCAGCTAACTATGGCTACACCTTC. It yields the protein CASSPTTGPSANYGYTF.

There are a few counts of this clone. The chain combines TRBV7-9 with TRBJ2-1, with D possibly being TRBD2 (6 bases). Germline CDR1 and CDR2: SEHNR and FQNEAQ (reference sequence). The V end was cut by 5 bases, the J end by 1 base, with 15 bases between. The CDR3 is made up of 16 amino acids. CDR3 sequence: CASSGRSGSSYNEQFF. Here the CDR3 DNA reads TGTGCCAGCAGCGGCCGGAGCGGGTCTTCCTACAATGAGCAGTTCTTC.

This clone was found once. This chain links TRBV27 with TRBJ2-1, with TRBD2 matching over 11 bases. The germline gives CDR1 MNHEY, CDR2 SMNVEV (reference sequence). V shed 5 bases, J shed 8 bases, and the junction held 14 bases outside the gene matches. The CDR3 runs to 17 residues. DNA of the CDR3: TGTGCCAGCAGTCCCAAGAGATCGATAGCGGGAGGGCATGAGCAGTTCTTC. Translated, it gives CASSPKRSIAGGHEQFF.

This chain joins TRBV6-6 and TRBJ2-1; TRBD2 agrees at 12 bases. Germline V gene lookup returns CDR1 MNHNY and CDR2 SVGAGI (reference sequence). There are 15 residues in the CDR3. V gave up 6 bases and J gave up 12 bases; unmatched junction bases: 12. CDR3 amino acids: CASRIILAGGLTQFF. Written as DNA, the CDR3 is TGTGCCAGCAGGATTATACTAGCGGGGGGATTAACGCAGTTCTTC.

This clone was counted only a few times. As DNA, the CDR3 is TGTGCCAGCAGCGTTACGGGACAGGGTTCACCCCTCCACTTT. It translates to CASSVTGQGSPLHF. This chain joins TRBV6-5 and TRBJ1-6, with 9 nucleotides matching TRBD1. The junction had 6 bases not matched to a gene; V was cut back by 6 bases and J by 9 bases. Germline V gives CDR1 MNHEY, CDR2 SVGAGI. CDR3 length: 14 amino acids.

V is TRBV27 and J is TRBJ1-3, with D possibly matching TRBD1 (6 bases). CDR3 length: 13 amino acids. V dropped 8 bases and J dropped 4 bases, with 12 bases sitting between them. Germline CDR1 MNHEY, CDR2 SMNVEV (reference sequence). The CDR3 is CASRTGQGNTIYF. CDR3 nucleotides: TGTGCCAGCCGAACAGGACAGGGAAACACCATATATTTT.

The DNA of the CDR3 is TGTGCCAGCAGCTTAGCGACTTACTACAATGAGCAGTTCTTC. This gives the protein CASSLATYYNEQFF. V is TRBV7-2 and J is TRBJ2-1; no clear D. Germline V lookup: CDR1 SGHTA, CDR2 FQGNSA. Trimming left V 0 bases short and J 3 bases short, with 6 bases between. This CDR3 region has 14 residues.

The chain carries TRBV2 and TRBJ2-2; D perhaps matches TRBD2 (6 bases). The CDR3 loop spans 16 amino acids. The germline CDR1 and CDR2 sequences are SNHLY and FYNNEI. Trimming took off 2 bases at V and 7 bases at J, with 17 bases between the two ends. This CDR3 reads CASSELRRVVNGELFF. The CDR3 DNA sequence: TGTGCCAGCAGTGAACTTAGGAGGGTGGTGAACGGGGAGCTGTTTTTT.

This clone has only one observation. This sequence joins TRBV27 and TRBJ2-7, with 8 bases identical to TRBD1. This CDR3 has 15 amino acids. The germline gives CDR1 MNHEY, CDR2 SMNVEV (reference sequence). V trimming: 7 bases; J trimming: 3 bases; junction bases outside the gene matches: 11. The CDR3: CASNPTGAVGYEQYF. As DNA, the CDR3 is TGTGCCAGCAATCCGACAGGGGCCGTCGGCTACGAGCAGTACTTC.

This clone was observed a few times. This chain connects TRBV10-3 to TRBJ1-2; 12 positions agree with TRBD1. J gave up 8 bases and V 5 bases, and 18 bases lay outside the gene matches. Germline CDR1 ENHRY, CDR2 SYGVKD. This CDR3 is built from 18 residues. CDR3 nucleotide sequence: TGTGCCATCAGTTCAATGGTTGAGTTTGGGACAGGGGGCGTAGGCTACACCTTC. Translation: CAISSMVEFGTGGVGYTF.

The rearrangement links TRBV9 to TRBJ1-1; tentatively, D is TRBD1 (6 bases). The germline V gene encodes CDR1 SGDLS and CDR2 YYNGEE. The CDR3 contains 16 residues. Trimming took 0 bases from V and 5 from J, leaving 17 bases between them. The DNA of the CDR3 is TGTGCCAGCAGCGTAGAGGGGGGGAGGGAGTTTACTGAAGCTTTCTTT. It is translated as CASSVEGGREFTEAFF.

The chain carries TRBV28 and TRBJ1-1; possible D gene TRBD1, 5 bases. The V end was cut by 1 base, the J end by 0 bases, with 9 bases between. CDR3 length: 15 residues. Germline assignment: CDR1 MDHEN and CDR2 SYDVKM. CDR3 region: CASSLFRQLNTEAFF. DNA for the CDR3: TGTGCCAGCAGTTTATTCCGACAGCTGAACACTGAAGCTTTCTTT.

The V gene is TRBV28, the J gene TRBJ2-2, with D perhaps TRBD2 (7 bases). V was shortened by 2 bases and J by 6 bases, with 13 bases between the two germline ends. The CDR3 loop spans 15 amino acids. CDR1 is MDHEN, CDR2 SYDVKM, per germline. For the CDR3, the DNA is TGTGCCAGCAGTTTAAGGGGGGGCAAGTCCGGGGAGCTGTTTTTT. Its translation: CASSLRGGKSGELFF.

The chain links TRBV5-8 to TRBJ2-3; perhaps TRBD1 as D (5 bases). V lost 1 base, J lost 4 bases, and 16 bases lay in between. Germline V lookup: CDR1 SGHTS, CDR2 YDEGEE. The CDR3 covers 16 residues. The CDR3 DNA reads TGTGCCAGCAGCTTGAGGACAAGTTTGGTAGCAGATACGCAGTATTTT. Translated: CASSLRTSLVADTQYF.

The chain joins TRBV7-3 to TRBJ1-1; weak D call: TRBD1 (6 bases). Germline assignment: CDR1 SGHTA and CDR2 FQGTGA. V dropped 5 bases and J dropped 5 bases, with 15 bases sitting between them. The CDR3 length is 14 residues. DNA of the CDR3: TGTGCCAGCAGCCATTCGGGGGGGCTAACTGAAGCTTTCTTT. Residues: CASSHSGGLTEAFF.

The CDR3 sequence: CASSLDSSYNEQFF. CDR3 sequence (DNA): TGTGCCAGCAGTCTCGACAGTTCGTACAATGAGCAGTTCTTC. V usage is TRBV2 and J usage is TRBJ2-1; D may be TRBD1 (5 bases). Per germline, CDR1 SNHLY and CDR2 FYNNEI. V lost 5 bases, J lost 4 bases, and 12 bases lay in between. This CDR3 spans 14 amino acids. The whole variable domain, filled in from reference TRBV2 and TRBJ2-1, reads EPEVTQTPSHQVTQMGQEVILRCVPISNHLYFYWYRQILGQKVEFLVSFYNNEISEKSEIFDDQFSVERPDGSNFTLKIRSTKLEDSAMYFCASSLDSSYNEQFFGPGTRLTVL.

CDR3 in amino acids: CASSYSGTGDTEAFF. The CDR3 coding sequence is TGTGCCAGCAGTTACTCGGGGACAGGGGACACTGAAGCTTTCTTT. The V call is TRBV6-5, the J call TRBJ1-1; 10 bases are a match to TRBD1. The CDR3 covers 15 residues. CDR1 and CDR2 (germline): MNHEY, SVGAGI. V shed 0 bases and J 3 bases; nucleotides not matched to a gene: 1.

The rearrangement joins TRBV19 to TRBJ1-5; TRBD1 matches at 10 bases. V shed 7 bases and J 0 bases; nucleotides not matched to a gene: 3. The CDR3 has 15 amino acids. Germline loops: CDR1 LNHDA, CDR2 SQIVND (reference sequence). The CDR3 loop reads CASTWTGGSNQPQHF. CDR3 bases: TGTGCCAGTACCTGGACAGGGGGTAGCAATCAGCCCCAGCATTTT.

The gene calls are TRBV16 and TRBJ1-2, with TRBD1 matching 8 bases. J lost 4 bases, V lost 0 bases, and 1 base had no gene match. From germline, CDR1 is KGHSY and CDR2 FQNENV. The CDR3 is 14 residues long. The CDR3 spells CASSQSTGGYGYTF. CDR3 nucleotide sequence: TGTGCCAGCAGCCAATCCACAGGGGGCTATGGCTACACCTTC.

V usage is TRBV4-1 and J usage is TRBJ2-1; the D is unclear. The V end was cut by 0 bases, the J end by 9 bases, with 12 bases between. Germline-derived CDR1 and CDR2 are MGHRA and YSYEKL. CDR3 length: 14 amino acids. In nucleotides, the CDR3 is TGCGCCAGCAGCCAAGATCCCCCCTCGGGTGAGCAGTTCTTC. Encoded protein: CASSQDPPSGEQFF.

The chain combines TRBV10-3 with TRBJ2-2; 10 positions agree with TRBD1. Germline values: CDR1 ENHRY, CDR2 SYGVKD. The CDR3 totals 22 residues. V lost 3 bases, J lost 4 bases, and 23 bases stayed unmatched. CDR3 DNA sequence: TGTGCCATCAGTGACCCTCGGGCCCTCGGGACAGGGGTTTCTCTGGGCACCGGGGAGCTGTTTTTT. Translated, it gives CAISDPRALGTGVSLGTGELFF.

The gene calls are TRBV6-5 and TRBJ2-1, with D perhaps TRBD2 (6 bases). The CDR3 has 11 amino acids. V was pared by 6 bases and J by 10 bases, with 10 bases between. Germline V lookup: CDR1 MNHEY, CDR2 SVGAGI. CDR3 sequence reads: CASREGREQFF. For the CDR3, the DNA is TGTGCCAGCAGAGAAGGGAGGGAGCAGTTCTTC.

This clone was seen a single time. The same CDR3 arises from other DNA sequences in this sample as well. The chain has TRBV29-1 and TRBJ2-1; tentatively, D is TRBD2 (6 bases). The V end lost 4 bases, the J end lost 1 base, and 14 bases lay between the germline ends. CDR3 length: 15 amino acids. Germline assignment: CDR1 SQVTM and CDR2 ANQGSEA. The CDR3 coding sequence is TGCAGCGTTGGTGGGACTCAACTTTCCTACAATGAGCAGTTCTTC. Amino acid sequence: CSVGGTQLSYNEQFF.

The V and J genes are TRBV5-5 and TRBJ1-1; maybe TRBD1 (5 bases). There are 15 residues in the CDR3. V was trimmed by 2 bases and J by 0 bases, leaving 11 bases between them. Germline-derived CDR1 and CDR2 are SGHKS and YYEKEE (reference sequence). CDR3 nucleotide sequence: TGTGCCAGCAGCTTATCACAGGCAATGAACACTGAAGCTTTCTTT. It is translated as CASSLSQAMNTEAFF.